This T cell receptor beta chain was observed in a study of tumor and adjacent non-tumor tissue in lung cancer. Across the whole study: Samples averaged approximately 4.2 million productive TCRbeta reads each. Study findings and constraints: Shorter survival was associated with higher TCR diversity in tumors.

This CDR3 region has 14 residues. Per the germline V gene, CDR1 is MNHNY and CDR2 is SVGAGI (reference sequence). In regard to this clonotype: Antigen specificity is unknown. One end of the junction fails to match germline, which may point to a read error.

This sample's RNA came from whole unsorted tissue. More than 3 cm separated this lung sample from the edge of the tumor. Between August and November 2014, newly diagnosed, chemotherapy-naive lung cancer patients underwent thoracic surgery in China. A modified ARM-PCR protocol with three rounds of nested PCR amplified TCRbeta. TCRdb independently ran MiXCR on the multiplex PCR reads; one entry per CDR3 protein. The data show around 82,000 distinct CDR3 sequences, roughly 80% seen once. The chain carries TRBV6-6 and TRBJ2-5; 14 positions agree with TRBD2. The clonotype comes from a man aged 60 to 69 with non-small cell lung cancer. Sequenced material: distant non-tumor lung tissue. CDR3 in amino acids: CACRGLAGDETQYF. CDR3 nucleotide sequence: TGTGCCTGCAGGGGACTAGCGGGAGACGAGACCCAGTATTTC.